This is a list of T cell receptor beta chains from one sample in a study of metastatic and nonmetastatic thyroid tumors. TCRdb re-called clones from the PCR reads using MiXCR. The repertoire holds 72,000 or so clones, with less than 20% as singletons. The material sequenced was blood. The receptors shown here come from a female donor with papillary thyroid cancer or a benign thyroid nodule (not recorded which). Some clones in this sample may be carry-over from other donors' samples. The CDR3 runs from the conserved cysteine through the conserved F or W. A D gene is named only where the DNA matches it firmly. Clone size is stated in some rows and not others, as once, few, many or a class when expanded.

D gene	V gene	J gene	clone size	CDR3 DNA	CDR3 protein
-	TRBV7-2	TRBJ1-1	many	TGTGCCAGCAGCAGCCTCGGAGGGACTGAAGCTTTCTTT	CASSSLGGTEAFF
-	TRBV5-1	TRBJ1-4	once	TGCGCCAGCAGCCCCGGACTTTCCGCAACTAATGAAAAACTGTTTTTT	CASSPGLSATNEKLFF
-	TRBV19	TRBJ2-7	many	TGTGCCAGTAGTATTGGAAGTAGTGGCTACGAGCAGTACTTC	CASSIGSSGYEQYF
TRBD2	TRBV2	TRBJ2-1	many	TGTGCCAGCAGTGAGAGCGGGAGTATGAATGAGCAGTTCTTC	CASSESGSMNEQFF
TRBD1	TRBV28	TRBJ1-5	many	TGTGCCAGCGGACCCTTTAGGACAGGGATCGATGGCAATCAGCCCCAGCATTTT	CASGPFRTGIDGNQPQHF
-	TRBV19	TRBJ2-7	few	TGTGCCAGTAGTTTCGGGACAAACTACGAGCAGTACTTC	CASSFGTNYEQYF
-	TRBV3-1	TRBJ2-1	many	TGTGCCAGCAGCCAAGGTGTGACGAACAATGAGCAGTTCTTC	CASSQGVTNNEQFF
-	TRBV18	TRBJ1-1	-	TGTGCCAGCTCACCGGCCCGGGACCCCGGAGGAGCTGAAGCTTTCTTT	CASSPARDPGGAEAFF
-	TRBV10-2	TRBJ1-2	many	TGCGCCAGCAGTGCAGCAGGGGTTAACTATGGCTACACCTTC	CASSAAGVNYGYTF
-	TRBV13	TRBJ2-1	many	TGTGCCAGTACTGATCAGGGCTCCTACAATGAGCAGTTCTTC	CASTDQGSYNEQFF
-	TRBV12-3/TRBV12-4	TRBJ2-1	many	TGTGCCAGCAGTTTAGCGCAGCTAGCCCTACATGAGCAGTTCTTC	CASSLAQLALHEQFF
TRBD1	TRBV20-1	TRBJ1-2	-	TGCAGTGCTAGAGATCTAGGGGGCGATGGCTACACCTTC	CSARDLGGDGYTF
-	TRBV30	TRBJ2-5	many	TGTGCCTGGCGGGGACAAGAGACCCAGTACTTC	CAWRGQETQYF
TRBD2	TRBV6-1	TRBJ2-7	-	TGTGCCAGCACTCCCGGTGGGACTAGCATCTACGAGCAGTACTTC	CASTPGGTSIYEQYF
-	TRBV27	TRBJ2-7	few	TGTGCCAGCAGTTTTAGCTACGAGCAGTACTTC	CASSFSYEQYF
-	TRBV2	TRBJ1-4	few	TGTGCCAGCAGTACTCGACCAGGGATTAATGAAAAACTGTTTTTT	CASSTRPGINEKLFF
-	TRBV24-1	TRBJ2-4	-	TGTGCCACCAGTGAATCAGGGGTGGGCAAAAACATTCAGTACTTC	CATSESGVGKNIQYF
-	TRBV19	TRBJ2-1	many	TGTGCCAGTAGTATTGGCCGAGTGGAGCAGTTCTTC	CASSIGRVEQFF
TRBD1	TRBV4-1	TRBJ2-7	-	TGCGCCAGCAGCCAAGTCGGACAGGGGGCGAGGAACGAGCAGTACTTC	CASSQVGQGARNEQYF
-	TRBV19	TRBJ2-5	many	TGTGCCAGTAGTATCGGACAGTTAGAGACCCAGTACTTC	CASSIGQLETQYF
-	TRBV19	TRBJ2-6	many	TGTGCCAGTAGTATCCCCGGGGCTGGGGCCAACGTCCTGACTTTC	CASSIPGAGANVLTF
TRBD1	TRBV6-1	TRBJ1-5	few	TGTGCCAGCAGTTTACGAATACAGGGGGCTAGCAATCAGCCCCAGCATTTT	CASSLRIQGASNQPQHF
-	TRBV19	TRBJ2-7	-	TGTGCCAGTAGTATAGGAGACGGCTACGAGCAGTACTTC	CASSIGDGYEQYF
-	TRBV7-9	TRBJ2-7	many	TGTGCCAGCAGCTTAGTGACAGGCCCCTACGAGCAGTACTTC	CASSLVTGPYEQYF
-	TRBV18	TRBJ2-7	-	TGTGCCAGCTCACCAGAGTTTCAGAACGAGCAGTACTTC	CASSPEFQNEQYF
TRBD2	TRBV11-2	TRBJ2-1	many	TGTGCCAGCAGCTTAGTCGGGACTACCGATAGGTTCTTC	CASSLVGTTDRFF
-	TRBV19	TRBJ2-3	few	TGTGCCAGTAGTCTGGTATGGACATATACGCAGTATTTT	CASSLVWTYTQYF
-	TRBV24-1	TRBJ2-2	-	TGTGCCACCAGTGAGGATCCCAACACCGGGGAGCTGTTTTTT	CATSEDPNTGELFF
-	TRBV3-1	TRBJ1-1	many	TGTGCCAGCAGCCAAACATCAGGGGCGAACACTGAAGCTTTCTTT	CASSQTSGANTEAFF
TRBD2	TRBV3-1	TRBJ2-1	many	TGTGCCAGCAGAAAAGGACCTAGCGGAAGCTCCTACAATGAGCAGTTCTTC	CASRKGPSGSSYNEQFF
TRBD1	TRBV5-1	TRBJ2-3	-	TGCGCCAGCAGTTATACGGGACAGGGGGCTGAAGGCACGCAGTATTTT	CASSYTGQGAEGTQYF
-	TRBV6-1	TRBJ2-2	-	TGTGCCAGCAGGGAGCCTGGGTTCCCCGGGGAGCTGTTTTTT	CASREPGFPGELFF
-	TRBV5-1	TRBJ2-7	many	TGCGCCAGCAGCTTGGGCACGAACTCCTACGAGCAGTACTTC	CASSLGTNSYEQYF
TRBD2	TRBV6-1	TRBJ2-3	many	TGTGCCAGCAGTGACTTACGGACTAGCGGAGAAGGGCCAGATACGCAGTATTTT	CASSDLRTSGEGPDTQYF
-	TRBV11-1	TRBJ2-7	-	TGTGCCAGCAGCTTGGGGGTGGGGTCTCACCTCATAGTGTACGAGCAGTACTTC	CASSLGVGSHLIVYEQYF
-	TRBV7-2	TRBJ1-5	many	TGTGCCAGCAGCTTAGCCCTGGGTACTTATAGCAATCAGCCCCAGCATTTT	CASSLALGTYSNQPQHF
TRBD2	TRBV11-2	TRBJ2-7	-	TGTGCCAGCAGTCCCGGGACTAGCGGGTTCTACGAGCAGTACTTC	CASSPGTSGFYEQYF
-	TRBV5-1	TRBJ2-7	many	TGCGCCAGCAGCTTTGGGGACAACTCCTACGAGCAGTACTTC	CASSFGDNSYEQYF
-	TRBV5-4	TRBJ2-7	many	TGTGCCAGCAGCTTGAAGGGTTCCTACGAGCAGTACTTC	CASSLKGSYEQYF
-	TRBV30	TRBJ1-3	-	TGTGCCTGGAGTTCCGGCAGGAGCACTGGAAACACCATATATTTT	CAWSSGRSTGNTIYF